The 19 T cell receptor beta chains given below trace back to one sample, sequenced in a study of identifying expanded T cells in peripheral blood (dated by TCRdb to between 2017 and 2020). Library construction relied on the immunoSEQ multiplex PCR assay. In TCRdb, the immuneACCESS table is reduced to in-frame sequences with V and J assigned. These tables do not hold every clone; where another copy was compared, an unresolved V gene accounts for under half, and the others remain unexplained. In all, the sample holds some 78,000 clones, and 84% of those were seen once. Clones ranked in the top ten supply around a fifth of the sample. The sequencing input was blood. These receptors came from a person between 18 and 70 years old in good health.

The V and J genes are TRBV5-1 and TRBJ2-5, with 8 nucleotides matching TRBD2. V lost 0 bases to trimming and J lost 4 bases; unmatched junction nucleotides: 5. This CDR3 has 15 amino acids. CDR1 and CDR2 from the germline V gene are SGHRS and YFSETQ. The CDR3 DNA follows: TGCGCCAGCAGCTTGGGTGCGGGAGGTGGAGAGACCCAGTACTTC. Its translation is CASSLGAGGGETQYF.

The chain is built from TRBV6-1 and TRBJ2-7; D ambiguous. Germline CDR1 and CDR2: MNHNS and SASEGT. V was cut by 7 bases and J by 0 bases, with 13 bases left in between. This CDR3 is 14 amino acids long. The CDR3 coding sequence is TGTGCCAGCAAGGGCAGCCCGAGCTCCTACGAGCAGTACTTC. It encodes CASKGSPSSYEQYF.

The DNA for the CDR3 is TGTGCCAGCAGTTTAGGTCGGAGTTCATTGGAGGGGATCACAGATACGCAGTATTTT. This gives the protein CASSLGRSSLEGITDTQYF. The chain employs TRBV27 and TRBJ2-3; maybe TRBD2 (6 bases). The CDR3 spans 19 residues. CDR1 is MNHEY and CDR2 is SMNVEV in the germline V gene (reference sequence). Between the trimmed V and J ends, which lost 2 bases and 2 bases, there was a span of 23 bases.

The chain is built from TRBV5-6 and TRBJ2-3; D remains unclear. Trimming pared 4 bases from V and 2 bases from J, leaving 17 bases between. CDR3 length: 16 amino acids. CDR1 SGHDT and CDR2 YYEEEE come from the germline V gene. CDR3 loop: CASSPKAQTSTDTQYF. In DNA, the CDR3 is TGTGCCAGCAGCCCTAAGGCCCAAACCTCCACAGATACGCAGTATTTT.

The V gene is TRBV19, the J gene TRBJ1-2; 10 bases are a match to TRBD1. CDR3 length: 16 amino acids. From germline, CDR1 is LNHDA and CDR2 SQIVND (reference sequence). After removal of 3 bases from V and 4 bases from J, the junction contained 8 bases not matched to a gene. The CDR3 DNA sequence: TGTGCCAGTAGTATCCAGGGGGGACAGGGGCTCTATGGCTACACCTTC. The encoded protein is CASSIQGGQGLYGYTF. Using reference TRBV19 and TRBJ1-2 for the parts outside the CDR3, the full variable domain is DGGITQSPKYLFRKEGQNVTLSCEQNLNHDAMYWYRQDPGQGLRLIYYSQIVNDFQKGDIAEGYSVSREKKESFPLTVTSAQKNPTAFYLCASSIQGGQGLYGYTFGSGTRLTVV.

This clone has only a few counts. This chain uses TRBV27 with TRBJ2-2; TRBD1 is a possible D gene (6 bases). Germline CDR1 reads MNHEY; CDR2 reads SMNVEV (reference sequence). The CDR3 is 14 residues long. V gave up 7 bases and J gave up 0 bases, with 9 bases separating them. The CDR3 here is CASNEGANTGELFF. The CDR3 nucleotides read TGTGCCAGCAATGAGGGGGCGAACACCGGGGAGCTGTTTTTT.

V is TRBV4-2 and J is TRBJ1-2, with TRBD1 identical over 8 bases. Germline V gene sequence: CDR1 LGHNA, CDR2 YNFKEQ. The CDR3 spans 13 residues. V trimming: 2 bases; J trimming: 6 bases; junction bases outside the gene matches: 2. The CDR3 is CASSQPGQDGYTF. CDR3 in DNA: TGTGCCAGCAGCCAACCGGGACAGGATGGCTACACCTTC.

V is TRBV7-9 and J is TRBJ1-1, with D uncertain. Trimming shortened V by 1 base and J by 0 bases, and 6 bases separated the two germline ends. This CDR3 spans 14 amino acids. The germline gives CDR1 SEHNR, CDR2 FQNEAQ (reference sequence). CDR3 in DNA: TGTGCCAGCAGCTTAGGGTACTTGAACACTGAAGCTTTCTTT. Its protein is CASSLGYLNTEAFF.

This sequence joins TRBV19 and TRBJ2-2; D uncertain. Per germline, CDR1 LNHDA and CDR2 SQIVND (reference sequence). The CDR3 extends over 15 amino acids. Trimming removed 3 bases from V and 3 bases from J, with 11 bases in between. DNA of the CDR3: TGTGCCAGTAGTATGCGTAGGGTCGACACCGGGGAGCTGTTTTTT. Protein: CASSMRRVDTGELFF.

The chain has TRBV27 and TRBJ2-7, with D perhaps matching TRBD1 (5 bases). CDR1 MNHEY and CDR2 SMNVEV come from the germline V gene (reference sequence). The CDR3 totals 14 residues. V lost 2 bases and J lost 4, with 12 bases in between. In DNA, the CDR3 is TGTGCCAGCAGTTTAGCCAGGGTGGGGTACGAGCAGTACTTC. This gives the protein CASSLARVGYEQYF.

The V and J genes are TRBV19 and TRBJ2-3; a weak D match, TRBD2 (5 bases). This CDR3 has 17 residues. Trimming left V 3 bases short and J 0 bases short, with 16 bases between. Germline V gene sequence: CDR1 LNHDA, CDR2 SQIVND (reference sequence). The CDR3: CASSIGGGTPSTDTQYF. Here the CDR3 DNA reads TGTGCCAGTAGTATCGGCGGAGGCACTCCGAGCACAGATACGCAGTATTTT.

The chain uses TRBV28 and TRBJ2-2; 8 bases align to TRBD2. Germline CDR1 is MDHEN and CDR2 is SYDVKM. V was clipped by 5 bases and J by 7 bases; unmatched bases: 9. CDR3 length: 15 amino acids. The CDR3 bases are TGTGCCAGCAGTGAAAGCGGGAGAGTGGGCGGGGAGCTGTTTTTT. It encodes CASSESGRVGGELFF. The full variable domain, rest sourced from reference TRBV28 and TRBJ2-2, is DVKVTQSSRYLVKRTGEKVFLECVQDMDHENMFWYRQDPGLGLRLIYFSYDVKMKEKGDIPEGYSVSREKKERFSLILESASTNQTSMYLCASSESGRVGGELFFGEGSRLTVL.

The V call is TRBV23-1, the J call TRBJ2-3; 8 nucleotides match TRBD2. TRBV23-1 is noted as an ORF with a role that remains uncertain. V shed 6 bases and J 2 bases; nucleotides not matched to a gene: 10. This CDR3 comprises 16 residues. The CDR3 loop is CASRRGLAGHTDTQYF. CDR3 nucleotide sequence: TGCGCCAGCAGAAGGGGATTAGCGGGACACACAGATACGCAGTATTTT.

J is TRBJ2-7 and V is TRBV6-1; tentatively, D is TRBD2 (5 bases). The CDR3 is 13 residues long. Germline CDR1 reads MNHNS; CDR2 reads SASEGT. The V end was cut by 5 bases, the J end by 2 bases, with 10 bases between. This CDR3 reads CASSWRAAYEQYF. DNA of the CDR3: TGTGCCAGCAGTTGGCGGGCGGCCTACGAGCAGTACTTC.

CDR3 region: CAISEIAGPYNEQFF. Written as DNA, the CDR3 is TGTGCCATCAGTGAGATAGCGGGGCCCTACAATGAGCAGTTCTTC. The chain combines TRBV10-3 with TRBJ2-1; 8 bases agree with TRBD2. Trimming cost V 2 bases and J 2 bases; bases outside gene matches: 2. Germline V gene sequence: CDR1 ENHRY, CDR2 SYGVKD. The CDR3 contains 15 residues.

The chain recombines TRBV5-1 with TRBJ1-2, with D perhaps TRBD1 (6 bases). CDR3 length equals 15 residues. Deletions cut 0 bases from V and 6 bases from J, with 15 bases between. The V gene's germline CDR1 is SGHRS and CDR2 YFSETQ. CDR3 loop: CASSLAIQGENGYTF. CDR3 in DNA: TGCGCCAGCAGCTTGGCCATACAGGGCGAGAATGGCTACACCTTC.

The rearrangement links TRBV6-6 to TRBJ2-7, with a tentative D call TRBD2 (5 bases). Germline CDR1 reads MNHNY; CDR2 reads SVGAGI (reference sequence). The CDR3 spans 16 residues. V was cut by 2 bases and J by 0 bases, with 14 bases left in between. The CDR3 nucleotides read TGTGCCAGCAGTTACCCGAGCGGTGACGGCTCCTACGAGCAGTACTTC. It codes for CASSYPSGDGSYEQYF.

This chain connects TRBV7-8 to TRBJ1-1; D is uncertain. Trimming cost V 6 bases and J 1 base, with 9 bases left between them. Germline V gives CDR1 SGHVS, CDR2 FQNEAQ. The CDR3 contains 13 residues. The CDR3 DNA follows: TGTGCCAGCAGGCGATCATGGAACACTGAAGCTTTCTTT. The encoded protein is CASRRSWNTEAFF.

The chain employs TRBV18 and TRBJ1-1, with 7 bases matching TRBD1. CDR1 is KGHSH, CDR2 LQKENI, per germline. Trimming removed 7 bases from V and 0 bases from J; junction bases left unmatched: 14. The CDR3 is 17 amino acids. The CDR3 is CASFPLGTVAMNTEAFF. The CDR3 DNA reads TGTGCCAGCTTTCCACTCGGGACAGTGGCGATGAACACTGAAGCTTTCTTT.